The T cell receptor (beta chain) under discussion was sequenced for a study of blood T cell repertoires in COVID-19. The table came from immunoSEQ multiplex PCR; TCRdb's copy has only in-frame clones and leaves some out. The table has a few hundred thousand clones, roughly 89% seen once; the top ten hold approximately 2.2%. Germline CDR1 is GTSNPN and CDR2 is SVGIG (reference sequence). The length of the CDR3 is 11 amino acids, counting both ends. About this clone: Lacking the conserved final phenylalanine or tryptophan, this CDR3 likely reflects a read error. No DNA is shown, since the ends of the CDR3 on it are uncertain; the CDR3 is the one TCRdb lists.

The TCR originated in a middle-aged man with acute or convalescent COVID-19. V usage is TRBV30 and J usage is TRBJ1-2; the D segment call TRBD1 is taken from the table without a DNA check. Material: peripheral blood. CDR3 protein: CAWSWGRVESI.